A selection of T cell receptor beta chains follows, all from one sample in a study of chronic HIV infection and antiretroviral therapy. TCRdb re-derived calls from the 5' RACE reads in MiXCR, one entry per CDR3 protein. The repertoire has 45,000 to 60,000 distinct CDR3 sequences, 15% to 20% of them found once; the top ten carry 2.8%. Sequencing input: peripheral blood. The source of these receptors is an adult who had HIV and had not received antiretroviral therapy, or was an uninfected healthy control (not recorded which). Each CDR3 is given with its conserved first and last residue. Fields, in order: J gene, D gene, clone size, V gene, CDR3 DNA, CDR3 protein. A D gene is named only where the DNA matches it firmly. Rows give clone size only sometimes, using once, few, many, or a class for an expanded clone.

j_call: TRBJ2-7
d_call: TRBD1
clone_size: few
v_call: TRBV5-4
cdr3_nt: TGTGCCAGCAGCTTGGCACAGGGGTACGAGCAGTACTTC
cdr3_aa: CASSLAQGYEQYF

j_call: TRBJ1-1
d_call: .
clone_size: .
v_call: TRBV11-2
cdr3_nt: TGTGCCAGCAGCTCTAATACGAGGGGTGGGGACACTGAAGCTTTCTTT
cdr3_aa: CASSSNTRGGDTEAFF

j_call: TRBJ2-3
d_call: .
clone_size: .
v_call: TRBV18
cdr3_nt: TGTGCCAGCTCACTTACGACGGGGGATTGGGATACGCAGTATTTT
cdr3_aa: CASSLTTGDWDTQYF

j_call: TRBJ2-3
d_call: TRBD2
clone_size: few
v_call: TRBV6-2/TRBV6-3
cdr3_nt: TGTGCCAGCAGTTCCCTCTGGGTAGCGGGATTTAGGGATACGCAGTATTTT
cdr3_aa: CASSSLWVAGFRDTQYF

j_call: TRBJ1-2
d_call: .
clone_size: .
v_call: TRBV11-2
cdr3_nt: TGTGCCAGCAGCCAGGACAGCTCTGGCTACACCTTC
cdr3_aa: CASSQDSSGYTF

j_call: TRBJ2-2
d_call: TRBD1
clone_size: few
v_call: TRBV27
cdr3_nt: TGTGCCAGCAGTCGGGACAGGAACACCGGGGAGCTGTTTTTT
cdr3_aa: CASSRDRNTGELFF

j_call: TRBJ1-6
d_call: .
clone_size: few
v_call: TRBV7-2
cdr3_nt: TGTGCCAGCAGCTTAGTCGGCCCGGGGACGGGGAATTCACCCCTCCACTTT
cdr3_aa: CASSLVGPGTGNSPLHF

j_call: TRBJ1-1
d_call: TRBD1
clone_size: few
v_call: TRBV4-1
cdr3_nt: TGCGCCAGCAGCCAACCGACAGGGATCACTGAAGCTTTCTTT
cdr3_aa: CASSQPTGITEAFF

j_call: TRBJ1-4
d_call: .
clone_size: .
v_call: TRBV9
cdr3_nt: TGTGCCAGCAGCGCAACAGGGAGTGAAAAACTGTTTTTT
cdr3_aa: CASSATGSEKLFF

j_call: TRBJ2-7
d_call: TRBD1
clone_size: few
v_call: TRBV28
cdr3_nt: TGTGCCAGCAGTTACCAGGGGGTTATGGGGAACTACGAGCAGTACTTC
cdr3_aa: CASSYQGVMGNYEQYF

j_call: TRBJ2-7
d_call: .
clone_size: few
v_call: TRBV9
cdr3_nt: TGTGCCAGCAGCGTGGAGGGAGGCCCCTACGAGCAGTACTTC
cdr3_aa: CASSVEGGPYEQYF

j_call: TRBJ2-3
d_call: .
clone_size: .
v_call: TRBV5-1
cdr3_nt: TGCGCCAGCTCGAGACTACGGAGTTCCCCAGATACGCAGTATTTT
cdr3_aa: CASSRLRSSPDTQYF

j_call: TRBJ2-1
d_call: .
clone_size: .
v_call: TRBV29-1
cdr3_nt: TGCAGCGTTCGAGACGCTAACTCCTACAATGAGCAGTTCTTC
cdr3_aa: CSVRDANSYNEQFF

j_call: TRBJ1-4
d_call: TRBD1
clone_size: .
v_call: TRBV30
cdr3_nt: TGTGCCTGGAACAGGGGACTAAATGAAAAACTGTTTTTT
cdr3_aa: CAWNRGLNEKLFF

j_call: TRBJ1-3
d_call: .
clone_size: few
v_call: TRBV3-1
cdr3_nt: TGTGCCAGCAGCCAGGATCCGGCCACGAGCTCTGGAAACACCATATATTTT
cdr3_aa: CASSQDPATSSGNTIYF

j_call: TRBJ2-7
d_call: TRBD2
clone_size: few
v_call: TRBV28
cdr3_nt: TGTGCCAGCAGTTCTCCTAGCGGTTACGAGCAGTACTTC
cdr3_aa: CASSSPSGYEQYF

j_call: TRBJ2-1
d_call: .
clone_size: .
v_call: TRBV5-1
cdr3_nt: TGCGCCAGCAGCTTGCCCCGGGACACCTGGAATGAGCAGTTCTTC
cdr3_aa: CASSLPRDTWNEQFF

j_call: TRBJ2-1
d_call: TRBD2
clone_size: few
v_call: TRBV7-3
cdr3_nt: TGTGCCAGCAGCCTCTCTAGCGGGAGTCTCAATGAGCAGTTCTTC
cdr3_aa: CASSLSSGSLNEQFF

j_call: TRBJ2-5
d_call: .
clone_size: .
v_call: TRBV20-1
cdr3_nt: TGCAGTGCCCCGTATCGCGCGACCCAGTACTTC
cdr3_aa: CSAPYRATQYF

j_call: TRBJ2-7
d_call: .
clone_size: few
v_call: TRBV9
cdr3_nt: TGTGCCAGCAGCGTAGCCCGCGAGCAGTACTTC
cdr3_aa: CASSVAREQYF

j_call: TRBJ2-1
d_call: .
clone_size: few
v_call: TRBV20-1
cdr3_nt: TGCAGTGCTAGTTTACCATACAATGAGCAGTTCTTC
cdr3_aa: CSASLPYNEQFF

j_call: TRBJ2-7
d_call: .
clone_size: .
v_call: TRBV28
cdr3_nt: TGTGCCAGCAGCACCGGGATCACGCAGTACTTC
cdr3_aa: CASSTGITQYF

j_call: TRBJ2-2
d_call: .
clone_size: .
v_call: TRBV15
cdr3_nt: TGTGCCACCAGCAGAGTCCAGAGGTTGACTAACACCGGGGAGCTGTTTTTT
cdr3_aa: CATSRVQRLTNTGELFF

j_call: TRBJ2-3
d_call: TRBD2
clone_size: .
v_call: TRBV9
cdr3_nt: TGTGCCAGCAGCCCTCGGGAGGGGAGGTCAGATACGCAGTATTTT
cdr3_aa: CASSPREGRSDTQYF

j_call: TRBJ2-3
d_call: .
clone_size: few
v_call: TRBV10-2
cdr3_nt: TGCGCCAGCAGTGATAGGGCCAGGGAGACAGATACGCAGTATTTT
cdr3_aa: CASSDRARETDTQYF

j_call: TRBJ2-1
d_call: .
clone_size: few
v_call: TRBV11-2
cdr3_nt: TGTGCCAGCAGCGATCGAGCAAGGAGGGCGTTGACCTACAATGAGCAGTTCTTC
cdr3_aa: CASSDRARRALTYNEQFF

j_call: TRBJ2-6
d_call: .
clone_size: few
v_call: TRBV28
cdr3_nt: TGTGCCAGCAAACCAGTAAGCTCTGGGGCCAACGTCCTGACTTTC
cdr3_aa: CASKPVSSGANVLTF

j_call: TRBJ2-1
d_call: TRBD1
clone_size: .
v_call: TRBV29-1
cdr3_nt: TGCAGTGTCACCCGGGACAGGGTGTTCTTC
cdr3_aa: CSVTRDRVFF

j_call: TRBJ2-1
d_call: .
clone_size: few
v_call: TRBV6-1
cdr3_nt: TGTGCCAGCATCATAGGCGCCTACAATGAGCAGTTCTTC
cdr3_aa: CASIIGAYNEQFF

j_call: TRBJ2-6
d_call: .
clone_size: .
v_call: TRBV30
cdr3_nt: TGTGCCTACCTCCGGGGGGCAGCTGGGGCCAACGTCCTGACTTTC
cdr3_aa: CAYLRGAAGANVLTF

j_call: TRBJ2-7
d_call: .
clone_size: .
v_call: TRBV4-1
cdr3_nt: TGCGCCAGCAGCTCCCCGGGGCAGACTTACGAGCAGTACTTC
cdr3_aa: CASSSPGQTYEQYF

j_call: TRBJ2-5
d_call: .
clone_size: few
v_call: TRBV11-1
cdr3_nt: TGTGCCAGCGGAGAGTCGCGGACGTTCCAAGAGACCCAGTACTTC
cdr3_aa: CASGESRTFQETQYF

j_call: TRBJ2-5
d_call: TRBD2
clone_size: .
v_call: TRBV20-1
cdr3_nt: TGCAGTGCTCAGCGGGAGGGAGAGACCCAGTACTTC
cdr3_aa: CSAQREGETQYF

j_call: TRBJ1-1
d_call: .
clone_size: few
v_call: TRBV4-1
cdr3_nt: TGCGCCAGCAGCCAAGATATAAGGGGAGCTGAAGCTTTCTTT
cdr3_aa: CASSQDIRGAEAFF

j_call: TRBJ2-3
d_call: .
clone_size: .
v_call: TRBV28
cdr3_nt: TGTGCCAGCAGGGGACAAAGGTGGGATACGCAGTATTTT
cdr3_aa: CASRGQRWDTQYF

j_call: TRBJ2-1
d_call: TRBD2
clone_size: .
v_call: TRBV25-1
cdr3_nt: TGTGCCAGCAGTGAGGGACTAGCGGGAACGGGGCAGTTCTTC
cdr3_aa: CASSEGLAGTGQFF

j_call: TRBJ1-3
d_call: .
clone_size: .
v_call: TRBV12-3/TRBV12-4
cdr3_nt: TGTGCCAGCGGATGGAACACCATATATTTT
cdr3_aa: CASGWNTIYF

j_call: TRBJ1-2
d_call: .
clone_size: .
v_call: TRBV29-1
cdr3_nt: TGCAGCGCTGTGTCAGGGGATGGCTATGGCTACACCTTC
cdr3_aa: CSAVSGDGYGYTF

j_call: TRBJ2-5
d_call: .
clone_size: .
v_call: TRBV20-1
cdr3_nt: TGCAGTGCCCCTCCCCTCACGGACTGGCGGGAGACCCAGTACTTC
cdr3_aa: CSAPPLTDWRETQYF

j_call: TRBJ2-5
d_call: .
clone_size: once
v_call: TRBV5-1
cdr3_nt: TGCGCCAGCAGCTCCAACGACCTAAACCAAGAGACCCTGTACTTC
cdr3_aa: CASSSNDLNQETLYF

j_call: TRBJ2-1
d_call: TRBD1
clone_size: few
v_call: TRBV12-3/TRBV12-4
cdr3_nt: TGTGCCAGCACCCCGGGACAGGTCTCCTACAATGAGCAGTTCTTC
cdr3_aa: CASTPGQVSYNEQFF

j_call: TRBJ1-1
d_call: .
clone_size: few
v_call: TRBV28
cdr3_nt: TGTGCCGAGTCAGGGGCCATGAACACTGAAGCTTTCTTT
cdr3_aa: CAESGAMNTEAFF

j_call: TRBJ1-5
d_call: .
clone_size: .
v_call: TRBV28
cdr3_nt: TGTGCCAGCAGGTTAGGGAATCAGCCCCAGCATTTT
cdr3_aa: CASRLGNQPQHF

j_call: TRBJ2-7
d_call: .
clone_size: .
v_call: TRBV28
cdr3_nt: TGTGCCAGCAGCCCAGGGACGGCTTACTACGAGCAGTACTTC
cdr3_aa: CASSPGTAYYEQYF

j_call: TRBJ1-1
d_call: .
clone_size: .
v_call: TRBV29-1
cdr3_nt: TGCAGCGTTCTACCTCTGGCGGGAAGAGCTGAAGCTTTCTTT
cdr3_aa: CSVLPLAGRAEAFF

j_call: TRBJ2-7
d_call: .
clone_size: medium-sized
v_call: TRBV27
cdr3_nt: TGTGCCAGCAGCTTGAGCTCCTACGAGCAGTACTTC
cdr3_aa: CASSLSSYEQYF

j_call: TRBJ1-5
d_call: TRBD1
clone_size: .
v_call: TRBV6-5
cdr3_nt: TGTGCCAGCAGCCCAAACAGGGGGCAGCCCCAGCATTTT
cdr3_aa: CASSPNRGQPQHF